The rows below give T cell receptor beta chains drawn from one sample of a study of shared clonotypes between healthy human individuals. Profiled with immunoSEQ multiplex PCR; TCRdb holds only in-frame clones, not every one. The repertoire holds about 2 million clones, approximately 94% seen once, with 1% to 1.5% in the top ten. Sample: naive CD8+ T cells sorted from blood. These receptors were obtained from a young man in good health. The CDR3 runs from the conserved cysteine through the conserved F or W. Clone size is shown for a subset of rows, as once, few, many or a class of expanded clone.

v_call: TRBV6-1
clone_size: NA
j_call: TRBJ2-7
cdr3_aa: CASTLTGSYEQYF

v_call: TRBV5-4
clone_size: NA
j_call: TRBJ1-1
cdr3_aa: CASSLNPENTEAFF

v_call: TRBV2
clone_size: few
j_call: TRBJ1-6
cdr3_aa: CASSVLGGPLRDSPLHF

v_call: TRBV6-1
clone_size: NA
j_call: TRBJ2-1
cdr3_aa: CASNQGLSEQFF

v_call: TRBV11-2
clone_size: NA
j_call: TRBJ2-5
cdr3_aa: CASSLVRYQETQYF

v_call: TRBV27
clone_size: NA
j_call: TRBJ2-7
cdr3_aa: CASSTDGPYEQYF

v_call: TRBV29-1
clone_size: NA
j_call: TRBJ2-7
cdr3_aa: CSVGQGGYEQYF

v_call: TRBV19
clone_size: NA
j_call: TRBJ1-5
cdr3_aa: CASRPPTDSNQPQHF

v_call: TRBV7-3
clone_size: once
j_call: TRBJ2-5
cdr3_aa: CASSPSGGTARSETQYF

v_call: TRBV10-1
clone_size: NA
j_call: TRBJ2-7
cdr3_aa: CASSESRPHYEQYF

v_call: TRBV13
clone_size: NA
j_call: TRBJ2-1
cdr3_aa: CASSLGLRNNEQFF

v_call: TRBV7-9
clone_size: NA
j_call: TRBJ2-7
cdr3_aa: CASSLAGGYEQYF

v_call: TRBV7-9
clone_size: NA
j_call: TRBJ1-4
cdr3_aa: CASSRLEANEKLFF

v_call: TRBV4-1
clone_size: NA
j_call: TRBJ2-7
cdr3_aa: CASSQRQSSYYEQYF

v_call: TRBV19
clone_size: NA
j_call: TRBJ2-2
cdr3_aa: CASAGLAGTGELFF

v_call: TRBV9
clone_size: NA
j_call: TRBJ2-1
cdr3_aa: CASSVDAGMSNEQFF

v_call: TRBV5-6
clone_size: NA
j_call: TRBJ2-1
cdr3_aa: CASSPGGSLRDEQFF

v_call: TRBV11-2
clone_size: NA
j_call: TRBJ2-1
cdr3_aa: CASRPSGGSYNEQFF

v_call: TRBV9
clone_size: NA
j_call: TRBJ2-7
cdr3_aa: CASSAGGTSYEQYF

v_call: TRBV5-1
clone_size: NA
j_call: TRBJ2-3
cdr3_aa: CASSLVRGGAVDTQYF

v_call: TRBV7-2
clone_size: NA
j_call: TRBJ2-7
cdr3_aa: CASSARLAGVYEQYF

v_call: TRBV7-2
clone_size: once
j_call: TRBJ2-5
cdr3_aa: CASRGGSEETQYF

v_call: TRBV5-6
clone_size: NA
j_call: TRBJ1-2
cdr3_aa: CASSFLWASQGAVYGYTF

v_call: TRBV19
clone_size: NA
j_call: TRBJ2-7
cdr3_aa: CASSIWDGTYEQYF

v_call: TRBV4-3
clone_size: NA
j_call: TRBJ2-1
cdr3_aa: CASSRGWKREGRNEQFF

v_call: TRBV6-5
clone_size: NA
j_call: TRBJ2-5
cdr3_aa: CASSYGEGETQYF

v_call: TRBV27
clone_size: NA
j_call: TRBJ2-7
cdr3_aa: CASSPFAGLSYEQYF

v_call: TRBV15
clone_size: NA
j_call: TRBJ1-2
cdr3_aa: CATSSRDGMPRGYGYTF

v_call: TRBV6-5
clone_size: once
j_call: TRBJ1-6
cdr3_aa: CASRFGEGSPLHF

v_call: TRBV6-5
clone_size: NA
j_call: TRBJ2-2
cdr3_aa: CASSYPLAGELFF

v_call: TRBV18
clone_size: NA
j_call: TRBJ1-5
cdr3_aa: CASSPTGESNQPQHF

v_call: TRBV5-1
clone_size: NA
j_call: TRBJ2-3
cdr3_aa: CASSLVRGGTDTQYF

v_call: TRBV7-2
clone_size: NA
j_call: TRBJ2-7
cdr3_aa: CASSPDLTYEQYF

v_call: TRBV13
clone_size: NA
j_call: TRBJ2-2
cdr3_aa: CASSPRDITGELFF

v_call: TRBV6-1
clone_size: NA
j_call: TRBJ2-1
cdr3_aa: CASSPLSESYNEQFF

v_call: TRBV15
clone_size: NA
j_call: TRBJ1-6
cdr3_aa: CATSSSNSPLHF

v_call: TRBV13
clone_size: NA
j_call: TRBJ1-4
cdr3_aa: CASSPGGEKLFF

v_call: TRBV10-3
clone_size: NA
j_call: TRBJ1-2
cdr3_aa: CAILNLLQGVNYGYTF

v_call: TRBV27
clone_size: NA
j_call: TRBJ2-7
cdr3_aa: CASSPNSYEQYF

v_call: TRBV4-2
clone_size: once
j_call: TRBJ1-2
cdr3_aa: CASSQDGETAYGYTF

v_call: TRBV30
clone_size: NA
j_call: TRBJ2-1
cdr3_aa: CAWSGDRGLGNEQFF

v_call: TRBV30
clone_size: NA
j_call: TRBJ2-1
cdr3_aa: CAWSRGLGNEQFF

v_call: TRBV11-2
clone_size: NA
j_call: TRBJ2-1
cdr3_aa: CASSFAPLNNEQFF

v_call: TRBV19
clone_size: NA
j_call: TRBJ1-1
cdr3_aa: CASSTVFGSGGVDRAFF

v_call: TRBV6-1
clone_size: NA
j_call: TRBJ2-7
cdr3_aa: CASSEWVASGEQYF

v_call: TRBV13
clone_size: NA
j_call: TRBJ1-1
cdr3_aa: CATQEGDTEAFF